What follows describes a single TCR beta chain. Its antigen remains undetermined. No base quality information exists; no much larger clone differs at one position. The source of the sample is a study of blood T cell repertoires in COVID-19 (dated by TCRdb to the early 2020s). About the study as a whole: Samples covering the acute and convalescent phases of COVID-19 were provided by collaborators in the United States, Italy and Spain. The material from the prospective study consisted of cDNA or gDNA derived from T cells, B-cell-depleted T cells, or PBMCs. The dataset comprised deeply sampled blood TCRbeta repertoires from subjects exposed to, actively infected with, or recovered from COVID-19. The repertoires were released in a freely available public database intended as a resource for research on the immune response to SARS-CoV-2. The samples were drawn from the first 160 participants of the ongoing ImmuneRACE study and from about 1,200 subjects provided by 6 global collaborators. A de-identified subject ID, COVID-19 status, age in years and sex were almost always included in the sample metadata. Where available, HLA class I and class II types were taken from metadata supplied by the sample provider and were not determined by assay-based typing.

Reading the germline V gene gives CDR1 SQVTM and CDR2 ANQGSEA. Measured from the cysteine to the phenylalanine, the CDR3 is 12 residues long. Just CDR3 DNA is preserved here, 36 bases in frame from base 1. V loses 7 bases of germline sequence and J loses 1 base, and the interval between the two ends is 10 bases. Collaborating institutions collected whole blood in K2EDTA tubes following their own protocols. For TCRbeta analysis, collaborators shipped samples in one of three forms: frozen whole blood, isolated PBMCs, or DNA extracted from either of those sample types. TCRbeta CDR3 regions were amplified from genomic DNA using the immunoSEQ Assay, a bias-controlled multiplex PCR. Regarding the original processing steps: Nucleated cell counts per sample were estimated from amplification of reference gene primers within the assay. To quantify the absolute abundance of each unique TCRbeta CDR3 rearrangement, sequence reads were collapsed and filtered. For each sample, productive Simpson clonality was calculated as the square root of Simpson's diversity index over productive rearrangements. As stored in TCRdb, this immuneACCESS dataset retains in-frame rearrangements with V and J assigned. A fraction of the clones does not appear; measured against another copy, unresolved V genes explain less than half of the discrepancy, and the remainder lacks a known reason. V and J calls plus clone size are reproduced from that table; the DNA served to infer D and trimming. The sample contains about 150,000 clones, 75% to 90% of them found a single time. Of the sample, about 6% is held by the ten largest clones.

The paper's findings and limits, for the study overall: The quantity of clinical and demographic metadata differed by source and by participant and was supplied without curation.

This sequence originates from an elderly man with acute or convalescent COVID-19. Sequenced material: peripheral blood. The chain was built from TRBV29-1 and TRBJ2-5; perhaps TRBD1 is the D gene, with 6 bases matching. DNA sequence: TGCAGCGCCACACAGGGCCAAGAGACCCAGTACTTC. Translation gives CSATQGQETQYF.